This entry is about one T cell receptor beta chain. In the source study's methods: Estimates of nucleated cell counts were drawn from the amplification of reference gene primers. Sequencing used immunoSEQ multiplex PCR; TCRdb keeps in-frame clones, though not all of them. That table furnishes V, J and clone size, whereas the DNA furnished D and trimming. The repertoire consists of about 210,000 clones, with about 84% occurring once and the leading ten covering about 4.5%. Participants were placed into cohorts based on the clinical history they reported. The data derive from a study of blood T cell repertoires in COVID-19. The wider study: The samples span acute and convalescent COVID-19 from the United States, Italy and Spain.

This clonotype was sampled from a man aged 30-40 years with acute COVID-19. The sequencing sample was made of PBMCs or T cells enriched from blood (not recorded which).

The CDR3 DNA reads TGCGCCAGCAGCTTGGAAGGGGGCACGGTTCAGCCCCAGCATTTT. This encodes CASSLEGGTVQPQHF. The chain has TRBV5-1 and TRBJ1-5, with 7 bases matching TRBD1. The V and J ends lost 0 bases and 6 bases, in that order; junction bases with no gene match: 6. The CDR3 sequence is 15 residues long. The germline CDR1 and CDR2 sequences are SGHRS and YFSETQ.